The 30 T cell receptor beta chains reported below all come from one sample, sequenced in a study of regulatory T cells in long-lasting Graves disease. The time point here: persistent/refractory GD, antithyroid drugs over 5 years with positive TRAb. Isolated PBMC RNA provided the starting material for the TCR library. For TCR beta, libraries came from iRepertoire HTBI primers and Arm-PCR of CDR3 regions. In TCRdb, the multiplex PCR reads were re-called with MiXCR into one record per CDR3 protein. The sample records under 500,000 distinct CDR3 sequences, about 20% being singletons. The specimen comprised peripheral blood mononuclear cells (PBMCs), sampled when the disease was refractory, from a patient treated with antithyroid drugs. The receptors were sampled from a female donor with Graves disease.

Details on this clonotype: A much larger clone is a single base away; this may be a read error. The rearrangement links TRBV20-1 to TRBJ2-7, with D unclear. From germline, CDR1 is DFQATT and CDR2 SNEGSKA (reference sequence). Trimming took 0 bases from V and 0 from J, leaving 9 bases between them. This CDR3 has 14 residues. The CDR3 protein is CSARDELGSYEQYF. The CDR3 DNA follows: TGCAGTGCTAGAGATGAGTTAGGCTCCTACGAGCAGTACTTC.

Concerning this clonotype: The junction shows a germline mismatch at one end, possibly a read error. CDR3 coding DNA: TGTGCCAGCAGTCGGGGCGGGAACACTGAAGCTTCCTTT. It translates to CASSRGGNTEASF. V usage is TRBV3-1 and J usage is TRBJ1-1, with D maybe TRBD1 (5 bases). CDR3 length: 13 amino acids. Germline V CDR1 and CDR2: LGHDT, YNNKEL (reference sequence).

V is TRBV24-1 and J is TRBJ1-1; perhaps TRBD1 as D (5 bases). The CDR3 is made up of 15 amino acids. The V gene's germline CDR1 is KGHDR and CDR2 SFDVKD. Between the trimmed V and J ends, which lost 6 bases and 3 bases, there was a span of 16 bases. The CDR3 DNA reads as TGTGCCACCAGTCGCGAACAGGATGGGGACACTGAAGCTTTCTTT. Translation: CATSREQDGDTEAFF.

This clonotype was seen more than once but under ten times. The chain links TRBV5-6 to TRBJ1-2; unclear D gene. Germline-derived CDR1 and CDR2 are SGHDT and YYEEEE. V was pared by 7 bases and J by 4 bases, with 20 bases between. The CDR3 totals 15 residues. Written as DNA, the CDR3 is TGTGCCAGCCGACCATACGGTGGATCGGGCTATGGCTACACCTTC. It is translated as CASRPYGGSGYGYTF.

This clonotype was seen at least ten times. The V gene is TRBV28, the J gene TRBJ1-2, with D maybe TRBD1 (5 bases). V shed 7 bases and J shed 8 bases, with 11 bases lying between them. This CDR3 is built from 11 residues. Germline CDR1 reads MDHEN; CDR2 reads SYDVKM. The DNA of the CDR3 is TGTGCCAGCATGGAGGGGCCCGGCTACACCTTC. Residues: CASMEGPGYTF.

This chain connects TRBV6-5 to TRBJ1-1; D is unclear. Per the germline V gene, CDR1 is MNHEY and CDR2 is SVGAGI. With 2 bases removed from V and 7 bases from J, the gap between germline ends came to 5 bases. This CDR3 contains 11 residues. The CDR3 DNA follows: TGTGCCAGCAGTTACCAGCTTGAAGCTTTCTTT. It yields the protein CASSYQLEAFF.

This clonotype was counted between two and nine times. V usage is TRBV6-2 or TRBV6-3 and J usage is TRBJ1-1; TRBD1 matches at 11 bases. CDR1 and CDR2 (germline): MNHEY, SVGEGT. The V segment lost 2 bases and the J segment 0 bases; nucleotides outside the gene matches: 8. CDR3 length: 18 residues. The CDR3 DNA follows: TGTGCCAGCAGTTACCCAAGTGGGACAGGGGGACTGAACACTGAAGCTTTCTTT. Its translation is CASSYPSGTGGLNTEAFF.

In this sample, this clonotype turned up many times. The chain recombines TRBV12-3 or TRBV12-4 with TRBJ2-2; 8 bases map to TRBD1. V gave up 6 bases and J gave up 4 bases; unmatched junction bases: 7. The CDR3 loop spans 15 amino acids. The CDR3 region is CASSQGQVGTGELFF. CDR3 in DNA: TGTGCCAGCAGCCAGGGACAGGTTGGCACCGGGGAGCTGTTTTTT.

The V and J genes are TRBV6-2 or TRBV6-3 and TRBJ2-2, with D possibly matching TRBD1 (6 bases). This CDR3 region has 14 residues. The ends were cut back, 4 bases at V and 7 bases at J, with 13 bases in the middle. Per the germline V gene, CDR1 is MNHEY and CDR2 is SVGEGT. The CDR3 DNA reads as TGTGCCAGCAGTTCTCTGACAGGCATCGGGGAGCTGTTTTTT. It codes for CASSSLTGIGELFF.

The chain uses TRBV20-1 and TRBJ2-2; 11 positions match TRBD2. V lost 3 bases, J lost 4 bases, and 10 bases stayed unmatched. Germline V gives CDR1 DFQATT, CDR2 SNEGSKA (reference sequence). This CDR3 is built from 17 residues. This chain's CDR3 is CSASSVAGGPGTGELFF. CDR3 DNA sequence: TGCAGTGCTAGTTCGGTAGCGGGAGGGCCTGGCACCGGGGAGCTGTTTTTT.

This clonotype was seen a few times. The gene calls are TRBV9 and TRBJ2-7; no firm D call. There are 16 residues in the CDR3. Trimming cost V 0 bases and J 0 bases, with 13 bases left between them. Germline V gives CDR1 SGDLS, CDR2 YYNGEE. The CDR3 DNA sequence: TGTGCCAGCAGCGTAGGGGCTGGGCGGAGCTCCTACGAGCAGTACTTC. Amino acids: CASSVGAGRSSYEQYF.

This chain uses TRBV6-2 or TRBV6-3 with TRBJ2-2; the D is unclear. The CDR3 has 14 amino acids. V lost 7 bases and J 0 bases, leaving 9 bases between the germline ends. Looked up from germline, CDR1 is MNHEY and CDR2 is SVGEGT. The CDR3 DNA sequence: TGTGCCAGCACCGACCTAACGAACACCGGGGAGCTGTTTTTT. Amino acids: CASTDLTNTGELFF.

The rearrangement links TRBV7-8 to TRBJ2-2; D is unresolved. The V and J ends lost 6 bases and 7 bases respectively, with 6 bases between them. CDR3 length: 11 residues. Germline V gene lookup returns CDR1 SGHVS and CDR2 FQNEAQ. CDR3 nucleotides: TGTGCCAGCAGTCAAGGCGGGGAGCTGTTTTTT. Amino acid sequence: CASSQGGELFF.

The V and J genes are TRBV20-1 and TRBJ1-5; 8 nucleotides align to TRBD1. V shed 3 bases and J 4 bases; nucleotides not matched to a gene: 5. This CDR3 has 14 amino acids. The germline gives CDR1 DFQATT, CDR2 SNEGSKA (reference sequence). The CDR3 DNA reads TGCAGTGCTAGGTCGGGACAGGCTAATCAGCCCCAGCATTTT. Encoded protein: CSARSGQANQPQHF.

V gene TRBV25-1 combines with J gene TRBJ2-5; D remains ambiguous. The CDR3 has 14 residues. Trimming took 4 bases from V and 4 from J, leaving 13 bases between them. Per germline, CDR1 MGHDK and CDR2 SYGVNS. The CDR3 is CASSGLEKGETQYF. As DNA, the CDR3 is TGTGCCAGCAGTGGGCTAGAGAAAGGAGAGACCCAGTACTTC.

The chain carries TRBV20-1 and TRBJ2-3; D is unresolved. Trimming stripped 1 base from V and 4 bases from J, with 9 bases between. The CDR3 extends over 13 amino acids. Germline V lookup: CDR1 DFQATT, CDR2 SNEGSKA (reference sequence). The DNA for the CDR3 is TGCAGTGCTAGAGGAACTAATGCAGATACGCAGTATTTT. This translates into CSARGTNADTQYF.

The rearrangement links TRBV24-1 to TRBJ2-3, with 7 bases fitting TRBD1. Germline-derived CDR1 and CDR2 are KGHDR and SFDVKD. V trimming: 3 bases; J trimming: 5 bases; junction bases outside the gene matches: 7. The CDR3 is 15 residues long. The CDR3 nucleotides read TGTGCCACCAGTGATGATGACAGGGTGGAAGATACGCAGTATTTT. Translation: CATSDDDRVEDTQYF.

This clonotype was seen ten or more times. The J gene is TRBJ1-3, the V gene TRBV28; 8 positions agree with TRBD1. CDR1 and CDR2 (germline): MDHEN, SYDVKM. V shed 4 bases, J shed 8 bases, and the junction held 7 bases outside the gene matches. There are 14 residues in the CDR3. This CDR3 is CASSWAGGSDTIYF. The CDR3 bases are TGTGCCAGCAGTTGGGCAGGGGGCTCGGACACCATATATTTT.

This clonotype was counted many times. Written as DNA, the CDR3 is TGTGCCAGCAGCCGCGGGACAGACTCCTACGAGCAGTACTTC. This sequence encodes CASSRGTDSYEQYF. The rearrangement uses TRBV11-2 and TRBJ2-7, with D maybe TRBD1 (7 bases). CDR1 and CDR2 from the germline V gene are SGHAT and FQNNGV. This CDR3 contains 14 residues. Trimming cost V 5 bases and J 0 bases, with 11 bases left between them.

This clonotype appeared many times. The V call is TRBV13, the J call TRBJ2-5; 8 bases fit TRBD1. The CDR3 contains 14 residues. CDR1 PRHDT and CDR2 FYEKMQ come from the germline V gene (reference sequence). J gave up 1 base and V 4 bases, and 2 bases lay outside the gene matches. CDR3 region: CASSSTGGQETQYF. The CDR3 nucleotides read TGTGCCAGCAGCTCCACAGGGGGCCAAGAGACCCAGTACTTC.

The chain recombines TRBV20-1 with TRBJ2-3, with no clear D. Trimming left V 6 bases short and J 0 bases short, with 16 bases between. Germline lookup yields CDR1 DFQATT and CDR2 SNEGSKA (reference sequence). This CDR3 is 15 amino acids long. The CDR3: CSASNVGISTDTQYF. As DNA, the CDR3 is TGCAGTGCCTCGAACGTGGGAATAAGCACAGATACGCAGTATTTT.

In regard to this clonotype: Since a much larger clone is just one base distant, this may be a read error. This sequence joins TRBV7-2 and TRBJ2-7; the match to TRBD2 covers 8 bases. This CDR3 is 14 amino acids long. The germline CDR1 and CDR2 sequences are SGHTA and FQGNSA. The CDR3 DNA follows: TGTGCCAGCAGCTTAGCGAGCGGGGGCGTCGAGCTGTACTTC. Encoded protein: CASSLASGGVELYF.

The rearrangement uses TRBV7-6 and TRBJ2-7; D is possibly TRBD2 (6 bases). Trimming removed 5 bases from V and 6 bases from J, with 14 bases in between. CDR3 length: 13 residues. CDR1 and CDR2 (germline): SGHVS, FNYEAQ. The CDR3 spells CASSPAQGGEQYF. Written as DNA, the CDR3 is TGTGCCAGCAGCCCAGCTCAGGGAGGCGAGCAGTACTTC.

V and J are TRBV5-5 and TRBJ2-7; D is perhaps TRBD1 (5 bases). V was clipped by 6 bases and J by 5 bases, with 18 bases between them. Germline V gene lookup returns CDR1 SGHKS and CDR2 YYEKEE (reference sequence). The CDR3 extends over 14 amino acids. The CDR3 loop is CASKNQVREDEQYF. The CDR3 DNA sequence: TGTGCCAGCAAAAACCAAGTCAGGGAAGACGAGCAGTACTTC.

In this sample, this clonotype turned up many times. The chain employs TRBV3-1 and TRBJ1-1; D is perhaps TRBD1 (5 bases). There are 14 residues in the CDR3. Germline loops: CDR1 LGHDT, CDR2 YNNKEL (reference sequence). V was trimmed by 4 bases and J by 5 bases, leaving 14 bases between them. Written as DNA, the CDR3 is TGTGCCAGCAGCCTTTCAGGGAGTCGGACTGAAGCTTTCTTT. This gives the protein CASSLSGSRTEAFF.

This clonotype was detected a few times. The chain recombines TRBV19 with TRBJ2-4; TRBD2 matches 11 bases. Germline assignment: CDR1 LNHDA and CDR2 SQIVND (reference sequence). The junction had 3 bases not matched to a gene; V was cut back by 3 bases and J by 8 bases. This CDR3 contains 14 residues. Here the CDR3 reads CASSMGLAEDIQYF. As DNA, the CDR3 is TGTGCCAGTAGTATGGGACTAGCGGAGGACATTCAGTACTTC. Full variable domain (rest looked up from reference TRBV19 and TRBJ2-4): DGGITQSPKYLFRKEGQNVTLSCEQNLNHDAMYWYRQDPGQGLRLIYYSQIVNDFQKGDIAEGYSVSREKKESFPLTVTSAQKNPTAFYLCASSMGLAEDIQYFGAGTRLSVL.

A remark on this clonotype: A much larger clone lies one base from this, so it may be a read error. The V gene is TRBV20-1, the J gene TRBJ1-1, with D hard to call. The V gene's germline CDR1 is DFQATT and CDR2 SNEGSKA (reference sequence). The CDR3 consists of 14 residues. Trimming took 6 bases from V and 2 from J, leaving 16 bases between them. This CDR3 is CSALLTGLNTEAFF. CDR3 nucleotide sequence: TGCAGTGCCCTACTCACCGGACTCAACACTGAAGCTTTCTTT.

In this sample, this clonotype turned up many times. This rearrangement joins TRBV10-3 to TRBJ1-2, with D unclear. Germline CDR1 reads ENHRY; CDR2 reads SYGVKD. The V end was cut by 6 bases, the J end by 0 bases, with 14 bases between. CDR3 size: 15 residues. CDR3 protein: CAISPRAQSNYGYTF. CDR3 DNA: TGTGCCATCAGCCCCCGGGCCCAATCTAACTATGGCTACACCTTC.

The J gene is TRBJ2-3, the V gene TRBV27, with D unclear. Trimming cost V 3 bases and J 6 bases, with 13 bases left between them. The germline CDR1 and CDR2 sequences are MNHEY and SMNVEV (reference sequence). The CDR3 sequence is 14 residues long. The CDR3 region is CASSLLGMADTQYF. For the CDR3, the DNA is TGTGCCAGCAGTTTGCTAGGGATGGCGGATACGCAGTATTTT.

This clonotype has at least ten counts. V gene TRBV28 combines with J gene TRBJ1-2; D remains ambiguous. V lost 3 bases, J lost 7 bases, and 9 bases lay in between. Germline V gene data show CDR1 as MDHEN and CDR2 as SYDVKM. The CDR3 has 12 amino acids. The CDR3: CASSLWEAGYTF. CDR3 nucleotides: TGTGCCAGCAGTTTGTGGGAGGCTGGCTACACCTTC.